The entry that follows covers one T cell receptor beta chain sequence. This clonotype has only a few counts. Its antigen is still unknown. There are no base qualities to consult, and no much larger clone falls within one base. This specimen belongs to a study of T cell repertoires in cytomegalovirus infection (dated by TCRdb to about 2019). Broadly, across the study: The peptide stimulations were aimed at well-studied HLA-B-restricted epitopes as well as recently identified HLA-C-restricted CMV epitopes, whose presentation resists viral immunomodulation. Donor HLA type was relevant to the analysis, because carriage of CMV infection together with the matching HLA type was indicated by public TCR beta signatures. On the study overall, not on this receptor specifically: In both this cohort and an independent cohort of 300 to 450 donors, the cumulative frequency of public TCR beta family members distinguished carriers of CMV infection plus the relevant HLA type. The ex vivo response was dominated by HLA-C-restricted CMV-specific TCR beta clonotypes, which also provided the single most frequent clonotype in two of eight donors.

Sequenced on an Illumina HiSeq 1500. TCRdb handled the public reads itself, with Q25 trimming in fastp and clone calling in MiXCR, and kept productive beta chains. Here each entry gathers all rows of one CDR3 protein and keeps the most common genes and DNA. For this sample there are some 920,000 distinct CDR3 sequences; 30% to 40% appear just once. In total, the top ten clones hold roughly 13% of the sample. The treatment or condition tag for this specimen amounts to: in vitro stimulation with specific CMV peptide epitopes to enrich CMV-specific T cells. The V end loses 5 bases and the J end loses 4 bases, and a stretch of 12 bases separates them. CDR1 and CDR2 were assigned from the germline V gene as SGHDT and YYEEEE. Reading from cysteine to phenylalanine, the CDR3 counts 13 amino acids. The only DNA kept is the CDR3, 39 bases in frame from the first base.

Rearrangement joined TRBV5-6 to TRBJ1-1, with the D segment identity uncertain. This TCR derives from a human donor in good health (CMV status not recorded). Some clones in this sample may be carry-over from other donors' samples. The sample consisted of cultured CD8+ T cells from PBMCs, taken from culture after CMV antigen stimulation. At the DNA level, the sequence is TGTGCCAGCAGTTCCGACCGGCCCACTGAAGCTTTCTTT. Its amino acids are CASSSDRPTEAFF.